The 18 T cell receptor beta chains below were found in one sample sequenced in a study of CD8 T cells in Susac syndrome. The RNA input was about 0.5 to 1 ug, and it was reverse transcribed with random hexamers. Via MiXCR, TCRdb re-called the immunoSEQ multiplex PCR reads, giving one row per CDR3 protein. The table lists roughly 110,000 distinct CDR3 sequences, roughly 94% of them singletons. The specimen was CD8+ T cells from PBMCs. Source of these receptors: a human donor with Susac syndrome.

DNA of the CDR3: TGTGCCAGCAATCCGGGGACAGGAGGTCACTACGAGCAGTACTTC. Translation gives CASNPGTGGHYEQYF. V gene TRBV2 combines with J gene TRBJ2-7, with 8 bases lining up with TRBD1. The CDR3 spans 15 residues. Per germline, CDR1 SNHLY and CDR2 FYNNEI. V lost 7 bases and J lost 3; bases outside the gene matches: 11.

This clonotype has just one count. This chain uses TRBV19 with TRBJ2-1; TRBD2 agrees at 9 bases. The CDR3 has 15 amino acids. Germline loops: CDR1 LNHDA, CDR2 SQIVND (reference sequence). V trimming: 1 base; J trimming: 7 bases; junction bases outside the gene matches: 5. CDR3 sequence (DNA): TGTGCCAGTAGTATAGCGGCTAGCGGGGCGAATGAGCAGTTCTTC. It yields the protein CASSIAASGANEQFF.

The rearrangement uses TRBV27 and TRBJ2-1, with 11 bases matching TRBD1. CDR3 size: 14 residues. After removal of 4 bases from V and 8 bases from J, the junction contained 4 bases not matched to a gene. CDR1 is MNHEY, CDR2 SMNVEV, per germline (reference sequence). In DNA, the CDR3 is TGTGCCAGCAGTTCTCCGGGACAGGGGGATGAGCAGTTCTTC. It is translated as CASSSPGQGDEQFF.

This chain uses TRBV5-1 with TRBJ2-5, with D unresolved. V was cut by 0 bases and J by 1 base, with 13 bases left in between. Germline-derived CDR1 and CDR2 are SGHRS and YFSETQ. The CDR3 spans 16 residues. Here the CDR3 reads CASSLEEGWPQETQYF. The CDR3 region has the DNA TGCGCCAGCAGCTTGGAGGAAGGGTGGCCCCAAGAGACCCAGTACTTC.

The chain combines TRBV12-3 or TRBV12-4 with TRBJ2-7; D is uncertain. V was pared by 4 bases and J by 6 bases, with 13 bases between. The CDR3 sequence is 13 residues long. CDR3 nucleotides: TGTGCCAGCAGTTACGCAGGCCCATTCGAGCAGTACTTC. Its protein product is CASSYAGPFEQYF.

J is TRBJ2-7 and V is TRBV29-1, with unresolved D. The germline V and J ends were trimmed by 0 bases and 2 bases, with 11 bases remaining between them. Germline V lookup: CDR1 SQVTM, CDR2 ANQGSEA. The CDR3 is 14 residues long. The CDR3 sequence is CSVEEGSQTYEQYF. CDR3 in DNA: TGCAGCGTTGAAGAAGGCAGTCAAACCTACGAGCAGTACTTC.

The genes are TRBV9 and TRBJ1-1; D is possibly TRBD1 (6 bases). V was clipped by 0 bases and J by 10 bases, with 10 bases between them. Germline assignment: CDR1 SGDLS and CDR2 YYNGEE. This CDR3 region has 12 residues. CDR3 coding DNA: TGTGCCAGCAGCGTAGAGGGGGGAGGAGCTTTCTTT. Amino acids: CASSVEGGGAFF.

V gene TRBV12-3 or TRBV12-4 combines with J gene TRBJ2-7; no clear D. This CDR3 is built from 15 residues. Trimming took 0 bases from V and 2 from J, leaving 11 bases between them. This CDR3 is CASSLASGRTYEQYF. The CDR3 DNA reads as TGTGCCAGCAGTTTAGCGTCTGGTAGGACCTACGAGCAGTACTTC.

This clonotype was seen only a few times. CDR3 amino acids: CASSLGTANYGYTF. The CDR3 DNA is TGTGCCAGCAGCTTGGGGACAGCTAACTATGGCTACACCTTC. The chain links TRBV7-9 to TRBJ1-2; 7 bases are shared with TRBD1. V lost 3 bases and J lost 0; bases outside the gene matches: 1. Germline CDR1 SEHNR, CDR2 FQNEAQ (reference sequence). The CDR3 consists of 14 residues.

The chain links TRBV9 to TRBJ1-3; D not certain. Trimming took 5 bases from V and 1 from J, leaving 7 bases between them. Germline loops: CDR1 SGDLS, CDR2 YYNGEE. The CDR3 consists of 13 residues. The CDR3 loop reads CASRGKSGNTIYF. The CDR3, as DNA: TGTGCCAGCAGAGGGAAGTCTGGAAACACCATATATTTT.

The chain has TRBV27 and TRBJ2-5; 11 nucleotides agree with TRBD2. V gave up 4 bases and J gave up 5 bases; unmatched junction bases: 12. Per the germline V gene, CDR1 is MNHEY and CDR2 is SMNVEV (reference sequence). The CDR3 is made up of 17 amino acids. The CDR3 DNA reads as TGTGCCAGCAGTTCCTTTCCCCTCCGGACTAGCGGGGAGACCCAGTACTTC. Its translation: CASSSFPLRTSGETQYF.

CDR3 nucleotides: TGTGCCAGCAGCGTAGAGCGGAGCGCTTCTGGGGCCAACGTCCTGACTTTC. Amino acid sequence: CASSVERSASGANVLTF. The V gene is TRBV9, the J gene TRBJ2-6, with a weak D call TRBD2 (5 bases). The CDR3 sequence is 17 residues long. CDR1 and CDR2 from the germline V gene are SGDLS and YYNGEE. V was cut by 0 bases and J by 1 base, with 11 bases left in between.

The DNA for the CDR3 is TGCGCCAGCAGCCAATTTTACCACCCGAACACTGAAGCTTTCTTT. This encodes CASSQFYHPNTEAFF. The V call is TRBV4-1, the J call TRBJ1-1; no definite D call. The CDR3 extends over 15 amino acids. V was cut by 2 bases and J by 1 base, with 11 bases left in between. Germline V lookup: CDR1 MGHRA, CDR2 YSYEKL.

The V gene is TRBV9, the J gene TRBJ2-1; 15 bases line up with TRBD2. After removal of 0 bases from V and 6 bases from J, the junction contained 7 bases not matched to a gene. The length of the CDR3 is 18 residues. From germline, CDR1 is SGDLS and CDR2 YYNGEE. The CDR3 coding sequence is TGTGCCAGCAGCGTAGGAGGACTAGCGGGGGGGCAAGGCAATGAGCAGTTCTTC. Protein: CASSVGGLAGGQGNEQFF.

The chain has TRBV4-3 and TRBJ2-7; TRBD2 agrees at 7 bases. The V gene's germline CDR1 is LGHNA and CDR2 YSLEER. After removal of 5 bases from V and 5 bases from J, the junction contained 12 bases not matched to a gene. CDR3 size: 15 residues. The CDR3 here is CASSAFSGESNEQYF. The DNA for the CDR3 is TGCGCCAGCAGCGCCTTCAGCGGGGAGAGTAACGAGCAGTACTTC.

The chain carries TRBV4-3 and TRBJ2-5, with TRBD1 matching over 7 bases. J gave up 7 bases and V 1 base, and 9 bases lay outside the gene matches. The CDR3 sequence is 15 residues long. Germline V CDR1 and CDR2: LGHNA, YSLEER. CDR3 amino acids: CASSQGRQGGGTQYF. The CDR3, as DNA: TGCGCCAGCAGCCAAGGCAGACAGGGTGGGGGGACCCAGTACTTC.

The V and J genes are TRBV2 and TRBJ2-1, with D perhaps matching TRBD2 (5 bases). The CDR3 extends over 15 amino acids. Deletions cut 1 base from V and 0 bases from J, with 7 bases between. Germline V CDR1 and CDR2: SNHLY, FYNNEI. The CDR3 spells CASSEVGSSYNEQFF. CDR3 nucleotide sequence: TGTGCCAGCAGTGAAGTGGGGAGCTCCTACAATGAGCAGTTCTTC. The full variable domain, its missing parts supplied by reference TRBV2 and TRBJ2-1, is EPEVTQTPSHQVTQMGQEVILRCVPISNHLYFYWYRQILGQKVEFLVSFYNNEISEKSEIFDDQFSVERPDGSNFTLKIRSTKLEDSAMYFCASSEVGSSYNEQFFGPGTRLTVL.

The chain is built from TRBV7-8 and TRBJ2-3; D not resolved. V lost 1 base to trimming and J lost 7 bases, with 21 bases between them. There are 17 residues in the CDR3. Germline values: CDR1 SGHVS, CDR2 FQNEAQ. This chain's CDR3 is CASSLVERQQPPNTQYF. CDR3 DNA: TGTGCCAGCAGCTTAGTGGAAAGGCAGCAACCCCCGAATACGCAGTATTTT.